This paragraph covers one TCR beta chain sequence. Its antigen is not known. Here immunoSEQ multiplex PCR was the method, and the copy in TCRdb shows in-frame clones only, minus some. Here the sample spans approximately 89,000 clones, roughly nine tenths being singletons. The length of the CDR3 is 15 residues. Germline V gene lookup returns CDR1 MGHRA and CDR2 YSYEKL. This sample was included in a study of OX40 agonist ivuxolimab in advanced cancers. Study-level information: Six ivuxolimab dose levels, 0.01 to 10 mg/kg, were given intravenously every 2 weeks. Study-wide findings and caveats: Among some nonresponders, normalized T-cell clonal expansion was also low. The investigators did not determine what antigen specificity the expanded peripheral T cells had.

The V call is TRBV4-1, the J call TRBJ2-5, with 10 bases matching TRBD2. The J call may not be correct, given that the DNA end is closer to TRBJ2-7. This receptor was obtained from an adult with an advanced solid tumor such as melanoma, head and neck, liver or kidney cancer. The sequences come from CD4+ or CD8+ T cells sorted from blood, collected in a trial of the OX40 agonist ivuxolimab. The CDR3 reads CASSQGTSGFYEQYF. In DNA form, the CDR3 reads TGCGCCAGCAGCCAAGGGACTAGCGGATTCTACGAGCAGTACTTC.